This T cell receptor (beta chain) was captured by sequencing in a study of control samples from healthy donors and cancer patients (dated by TCRdb to the early 2020s). For this chain, trimming is 3 bases at the V end and 2 bases at the J end, and the number of junction bases without a gene match is 8. The CDR3 measures 17 amino acids from cysteine to phenylalanine. Of all the DNA, just the CDR3 is kept, 51 bases in frame from base 1. Details on this clone: No antigen is known for it. Base qualities are missing; no much larger clone stands one base away.

The library relied on the immunoSEQ multiplex PCR assay. In its TCRdb copy, this immuneACCESS table keeps in-frame sequences only and misses some clones. Where compared with another copy, unresolved V genes explain less than half of these, and the others have no known cause. The table for this sample lists 190,000 or so clones; about 93% of them were counted only once. The ten largest clones represent roughly 1.5% of the sample. The sequenced sample was blood. The TCR was taken from a man in his late teens or twenties in good health. Recombination joined TRBV23-1 with TRBJ2-1; TRBD1 matches 9 bases in the middle. TRBV23-1 is annotated as an ORF whose role is uncertain. For the CDR3, the sequence is CASSHSSGTGPYNEQFF. The nucleotide sequence is given as TGCGCCAGCAGTCATTCGTCCGGGACAGGGCCCTACAATGAGCAGTTCTTC.